A selection of T cell receptor beta chains follows, all from one sample in a study of cytomegalovirus exposure and HLA in healthy donors. Sequenced by immunoSEQ multiplex PCR; TCRdb stores in-frame clones only, minus some. The data contain around 200,000 clones, around 81% of them singletons. The sample consisted of PBMCs. The source of these receptors is a young woman in good health and CMV-seropositive. The CDR3 runs from the conserved cysteine through the conserved F or W. The order of the fields is D gene, J gene, V gene, CDR3 protein. D genes are given only for firm matches.

NA TRBJ2-2 TRBV4-1 CASSKQDFYTGELFF
TRBD1 TRBJ1-1 TRBV6-6 CASSYLRTGTEAFF
TRBD1 TRBJ1-4 TRBV4-1 CASSQAGGSEKLFF
NA TRBJ2-3 TRBV7-3 CASSLSGGSNTQYF
NA TRBJ2-7 TRBV29-1 CSGTRGLYEQYF
NA TRBJ1-2 TRBV5-4 CASSLESGPFSGYTF
TRBD2 TRBJ2-7 TRBV4-1 CASSPRGGDEQYF
TRBD1 TRBJ1-2 TRBV10-3 CAISVTGQGVGGYTF
TRBD1 TRBJ1-2 TRBV4-1 CASSHPPSGTVGYTF
NA TRBJ2-3 TRBV7-8 CASTALITDTQYF
TRBD2 TRBJ2-7 TRBV28 CASSFGGGYEQYF
NA TRBJ2-1 TRBV19 CASTMGAEQFF
TRBD1 TRBJ1-4 TRBV29-1 CSVGGQLNEKLFF
NA TRBJ2-7 TRBV5-1 CASSLTSPLSEQYF